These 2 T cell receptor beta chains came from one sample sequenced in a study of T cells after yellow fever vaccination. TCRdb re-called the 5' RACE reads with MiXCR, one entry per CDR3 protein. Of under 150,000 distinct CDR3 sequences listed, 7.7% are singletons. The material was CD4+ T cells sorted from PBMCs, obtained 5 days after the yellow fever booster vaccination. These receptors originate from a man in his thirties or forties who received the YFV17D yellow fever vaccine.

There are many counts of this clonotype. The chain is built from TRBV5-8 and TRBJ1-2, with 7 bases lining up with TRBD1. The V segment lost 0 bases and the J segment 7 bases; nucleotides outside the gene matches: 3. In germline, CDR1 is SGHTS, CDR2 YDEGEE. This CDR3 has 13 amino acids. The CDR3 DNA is TGTGCCAGCAGCTTGGGGGACAGCGGTGGCTACACCTTC. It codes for CASSLGDSGGYTF. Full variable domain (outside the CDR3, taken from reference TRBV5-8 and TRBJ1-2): EAGVTQSPTHLIKTRGQQATLRCSPISGHTSVYWYQQALGLGLQFLLWYDEGEERNRGNFPPRFSGRQFPNYSSELNVNALELEDSALYLCASSLGDSGGYTFGSGTRLTVV.

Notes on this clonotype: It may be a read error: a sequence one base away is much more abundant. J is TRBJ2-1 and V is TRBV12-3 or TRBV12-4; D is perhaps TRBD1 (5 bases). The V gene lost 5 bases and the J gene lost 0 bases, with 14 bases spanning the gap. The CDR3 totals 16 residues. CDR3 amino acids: CASSPQTGTSYNEQFF. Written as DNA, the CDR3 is TGTGCCAGCAGTCCCCAAACAGGTACCTCCTACAATGAGCAGTTCTTC.